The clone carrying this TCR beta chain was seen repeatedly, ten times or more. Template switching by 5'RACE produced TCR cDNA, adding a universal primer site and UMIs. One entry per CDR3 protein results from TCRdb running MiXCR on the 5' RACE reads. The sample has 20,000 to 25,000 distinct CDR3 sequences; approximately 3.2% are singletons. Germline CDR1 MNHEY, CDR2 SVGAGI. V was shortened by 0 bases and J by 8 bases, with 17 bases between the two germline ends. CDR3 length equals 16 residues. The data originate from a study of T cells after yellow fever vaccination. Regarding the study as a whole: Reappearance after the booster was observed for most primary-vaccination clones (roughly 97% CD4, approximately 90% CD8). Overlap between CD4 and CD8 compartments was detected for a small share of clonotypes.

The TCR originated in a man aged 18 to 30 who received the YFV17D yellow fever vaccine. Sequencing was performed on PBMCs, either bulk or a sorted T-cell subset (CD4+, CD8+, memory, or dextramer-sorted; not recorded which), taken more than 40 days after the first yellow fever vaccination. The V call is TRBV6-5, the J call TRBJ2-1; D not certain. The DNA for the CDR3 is TGTGCCAGCAGTTACTCGTTACAGACCGGTTGGGATGAGCAGTTCTTC. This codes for CASSYSLQTGWDEQFF.